This T cell receptor beta chain was recovered during a study of cytomegalovirus exposure and HLA in healthy donors. The CDR3 is 14 residues long. With 2 bases removed from V and 9 bases from J, the gap between germline ends came to 14 bases. Germline V lookup: CDR1 MNHEY, CDR2 SVGAGI. Donors were ostensibly healthy at sampling, although undocumented immune exposures were probable. Primers included in the PCR were 60 Vbeta and 13 Jbeta primers. Clones were sequenced by immunoSEQ multiplex PCR, and TCRdb holds only the in-frame ones, with some missing. The listing records tens of thousands of clones. The chain couples TRBV6-5 to TRBJ1-5; D is perhaps TRBD1 (6 bases). This clonotype originated in a man aged 30 to 39 in good health and CMV-seropositive. The sequenced material came from PBMCs. CDR3 DNA: TGTGCCAGCAGTTACCTCAGGGGTCGTTCGCCCCAGCATTTT. Protein sequence: CASSYLRGRSPQHF.